This TCR beta chain derives from a study of graft-versus-host responses after intestinal transplantation. About the study: Those transplanted obtained multivisceral, liver-intestinal, or isolated intestinal grafts.

With regard to this clone: The antigen is undetermined.

CDR1 and CDR2 from the germline V gene are SGDLS and YYNGEE. V was clipped by 7 bases and J by 1 base, with 11 bases between them. This CDR3 spans 13 amino acids. Profiled with immunoSEQ multiplex PCR; TCRdb holds only in-frame clones, not every one. The data show over 90,000 clones, roughly 91% seen once. The sample here was unstimulated CD8+ T cells sorted from spleen or lymph node cells, taken before intestinal transplant. The rearrangement joins TRBV9 to TRBJ1-1; D is uncertain. The TCR sequence derives from a human donor who received an intestinal transplant. This chain's CDR3 is CASAPAANTEAFF. The CDR3 DNA reads as TGTGCCAGCGCGCCGGCGGCGAACACTGAAGCTTTCTTT.